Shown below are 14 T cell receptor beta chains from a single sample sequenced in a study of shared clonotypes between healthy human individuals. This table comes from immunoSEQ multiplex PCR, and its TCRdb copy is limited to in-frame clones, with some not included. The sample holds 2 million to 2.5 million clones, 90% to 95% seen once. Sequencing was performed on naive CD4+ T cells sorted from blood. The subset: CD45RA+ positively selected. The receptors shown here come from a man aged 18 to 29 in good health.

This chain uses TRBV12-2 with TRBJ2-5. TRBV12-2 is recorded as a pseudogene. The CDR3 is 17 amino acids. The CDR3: CASRLAWQLPKNGTQYF. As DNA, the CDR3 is TGTGCAAGTCGCTTAGCGTGGCAGCTACCCAAGAACGGGACCCAGTACTTC.

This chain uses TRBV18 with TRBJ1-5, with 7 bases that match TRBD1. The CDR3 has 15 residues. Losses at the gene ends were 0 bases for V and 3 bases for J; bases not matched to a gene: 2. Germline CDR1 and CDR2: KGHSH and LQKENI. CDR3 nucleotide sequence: TGTGCCAGCTCACCACCAACAGGGGACAATCAGCCCCAGCATTTT. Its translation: CASSPPTGDNQPQHF.

CDR3 amino acids: CASSLASDRGPTGELFF. The DNA for the CDR3 is TGTGCCAGCAGCTTGGCCTCGGACAGGGGGCCCACCGGGGAGCTGTTTTTT. The rearrangement joins TRBV5-4 to TRBJ2-2; 11 positions match TRBD1. Trimming cost V 0 bases and J 4 bases; bases outside gene matches: 5. The CDR3 has 17 residues. Germline assignment: CDR1 SGHNT and CDR2 YYREEE (reference sequence). The whole variable domain, filled in from reference TRBV5-4 and TRBJ2-2, reads ETGVTQSPTHLIKTRGQQVTLRCSSQSGHNTVSWYQQALGQGPQFIFQYYREEENGRGNFPPRFSGLQFPNYSSELNVNALELDDSALYLCASSLASDRGPTGELFFGEGSRLTVL.

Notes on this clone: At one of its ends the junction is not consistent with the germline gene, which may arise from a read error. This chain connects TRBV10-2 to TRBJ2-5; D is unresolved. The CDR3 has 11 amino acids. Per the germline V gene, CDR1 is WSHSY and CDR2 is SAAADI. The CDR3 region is CASSSGGPKDF. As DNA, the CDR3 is TGCGCCAGCAGTTCGGGCGGCCCGAAGGACTTC.

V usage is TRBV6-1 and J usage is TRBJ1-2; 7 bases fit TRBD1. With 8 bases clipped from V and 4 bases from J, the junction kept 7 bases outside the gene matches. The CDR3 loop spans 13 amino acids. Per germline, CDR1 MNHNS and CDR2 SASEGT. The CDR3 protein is CASRTGVGYGYTF. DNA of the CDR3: TGTGCCAGCCGTACAGGGGTCGGCTATGGCTACACCTTC.

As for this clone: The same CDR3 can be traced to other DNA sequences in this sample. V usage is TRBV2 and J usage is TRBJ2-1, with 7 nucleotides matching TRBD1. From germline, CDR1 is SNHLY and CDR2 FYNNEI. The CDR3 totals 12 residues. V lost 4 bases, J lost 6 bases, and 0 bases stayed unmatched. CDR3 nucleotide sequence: TGTGCCAGCAGTGGACAGGGCAATGAGCAGTTCTTC. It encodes CASSGQGNEQFF.

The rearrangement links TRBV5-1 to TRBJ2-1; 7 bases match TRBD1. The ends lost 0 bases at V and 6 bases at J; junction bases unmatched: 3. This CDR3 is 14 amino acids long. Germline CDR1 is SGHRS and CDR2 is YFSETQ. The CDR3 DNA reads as TGCGCCAGCAGCTTGGGGCAGGGGGTCAATGAGCAGTTCTTC. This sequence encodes CASSLGQGVNEQFF.

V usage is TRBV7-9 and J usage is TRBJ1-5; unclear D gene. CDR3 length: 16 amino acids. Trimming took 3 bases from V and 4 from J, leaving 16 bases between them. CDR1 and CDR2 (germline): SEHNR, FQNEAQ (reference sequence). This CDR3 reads CASSLHPLRDNQPQHF. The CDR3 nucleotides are TGTGCCAGCAGCTTGCACCCGTTACGAGATAATCAGCCCCAGCATTTT.

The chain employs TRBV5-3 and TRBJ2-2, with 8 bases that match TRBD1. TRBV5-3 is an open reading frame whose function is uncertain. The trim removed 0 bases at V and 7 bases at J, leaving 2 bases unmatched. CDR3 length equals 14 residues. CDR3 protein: CARSLDRGNGELFF. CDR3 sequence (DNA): TGTGCCAGAAGCTTGGACAGGGGGAACGGGGAGCTGTTTTTT.

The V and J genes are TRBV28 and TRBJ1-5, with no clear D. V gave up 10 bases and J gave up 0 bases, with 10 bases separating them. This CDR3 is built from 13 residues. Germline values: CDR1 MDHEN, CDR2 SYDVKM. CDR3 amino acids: CATSDGSNQPQHF. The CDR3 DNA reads TGTGCCACCAGCGACGGTAGCAATCAGCCCCAGCATTTT.

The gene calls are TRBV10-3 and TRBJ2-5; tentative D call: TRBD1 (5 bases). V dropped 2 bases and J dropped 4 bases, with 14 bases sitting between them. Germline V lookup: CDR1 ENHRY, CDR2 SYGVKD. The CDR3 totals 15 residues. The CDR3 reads CAISELWGGVETQYF. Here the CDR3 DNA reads TGTGCCATCAGTGAGCTGTGGGGCGGAGTAGAGACCCAGTACTTC.

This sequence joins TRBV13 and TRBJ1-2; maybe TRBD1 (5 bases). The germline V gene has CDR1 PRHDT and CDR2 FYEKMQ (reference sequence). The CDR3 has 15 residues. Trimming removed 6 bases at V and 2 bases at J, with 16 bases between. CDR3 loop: CASSRDLQENYGYTF. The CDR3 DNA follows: TGTGCCAGCAGTCGGGACCTACAGGAGAACTATGGCTACACCTTC.

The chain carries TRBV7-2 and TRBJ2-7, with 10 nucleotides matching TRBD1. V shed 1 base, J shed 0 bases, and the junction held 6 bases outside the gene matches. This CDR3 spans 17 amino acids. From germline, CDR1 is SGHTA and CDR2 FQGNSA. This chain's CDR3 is CASSLVADRGGSYEQYF. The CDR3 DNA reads TGTGCCAGCAGCTTAGTGGCGGACAGGGGGGGCTCCTACGAGCAGTACTTC.

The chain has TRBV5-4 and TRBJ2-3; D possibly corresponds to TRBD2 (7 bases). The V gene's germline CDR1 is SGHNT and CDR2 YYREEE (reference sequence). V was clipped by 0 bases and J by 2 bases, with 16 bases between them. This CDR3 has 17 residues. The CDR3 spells CASSLAGEGRVTDTQYF. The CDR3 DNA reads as TGTGCCAGCAGCTTGGCAGGGGAGGGGAGGGTCACAGATACGCAGTATTTT.